This is a list of T cell receptor beta chains from one sample in a study of sequential checkpoint blockade in melanoma. The repertoire was sequenced with immunoSEQ multiplex PCR; TCRdb's copy has only in-frame clones and lacks some. This sample has fewer than 40,000 clones, with approximately 86% found just once. The source material was CD8+ T cells sorted from blood (inferred from file names), sampled from a patient given nivolumab and ipilimumab in sequence. These receptors all stem from a human donor with melanoma. The CDR3 runs from the conserved cysteine through the conserved F or W. A clone size is listed for some rows: how often the clone was seen (once, few, many), or a class if it is expanded.

j_call clone_size v_call cdr3_aa
TRBJ2-7 . TRBV7-9 CASIGTGIYEQYF
TRBJ2-1 . TRBV25-1 CASSPRTDRAHNEQFF
TRBJ2-1 . TRBV4-1 CASSQDGRARSNEQFF
TRBJ2-5 . TRBV29-1 CSVEDWGLVWETQYF
TRBJ2-7 . TRBV4-3 CASSHGDRGAEAYEQYF
TRBJ1-2 few TRBV6-4 CASSLGQGLSSLTYGYTF
TRBJ1-2 few TRBV6-5 CASSYGSTRGLYGYTF
TRBJ1-1 . TRBV9 CASSVFQGTEAFF
TRBJ2-1 few TRBV27 CASSLGLYNEQFF
TRBJ2-2 . TRBV28 CASSLFGTSGTGELFF
TRBJ2-7 few TRBV27 CASSGEGLAGGSSYEQYF
TRBJ2-7 once TRBV2 CASQMGQGVEQYF
TRBJ2-7 . TRBV30 CAWSLGQGPYEQYF
TRBJ2-3 . TRBV27 CASSLGTSGGTDTQYF
TRBJ1-1 . TRBV5-5 CASSFGTVPLGAFF
TRBJ1-1 . TRBV5-1 CASSLGQGARNTEAFF
TRBJ1-2 . TRBV4-3 CASSQEGRSNYGYTF
TRBJ2-1 . TRBV29-1 CSAISGHNNEQFF
TRBJ2-7 . TRBV9 CASSGRAEEQYF
TRBJ1-5 . TRBV19 CASIPSGMYSNQPQHF
TRBJ2-3 once TRBV7-9 CASSLAMNRDTQYF
TRBJ2-3 . TRBV29-1 CSVRDRATDTQYF
TRBJ2-1 . TRBV4-1 CASSQGRGTYNEQFF
TRBJ2-7 . TRBV6-6 CASSNAGLGTYEQYF
TRBJ2-7 . TRBV19 CASRIRQGFSYEQYF
TRBJ2-7 few TRBV13 CASSSRGTGATYEQYF